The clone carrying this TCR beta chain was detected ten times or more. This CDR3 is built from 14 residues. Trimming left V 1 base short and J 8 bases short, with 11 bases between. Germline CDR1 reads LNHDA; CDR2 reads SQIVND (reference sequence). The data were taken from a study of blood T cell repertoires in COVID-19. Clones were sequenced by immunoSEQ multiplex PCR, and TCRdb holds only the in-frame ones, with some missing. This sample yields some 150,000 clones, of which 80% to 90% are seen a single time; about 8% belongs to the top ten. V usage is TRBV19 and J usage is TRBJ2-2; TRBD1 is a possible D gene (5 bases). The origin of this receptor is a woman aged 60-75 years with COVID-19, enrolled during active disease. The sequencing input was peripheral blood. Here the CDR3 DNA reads TGTGCCAGTAGTATAGGTACAGGTCCAGGGGAGCTGTTTTTT. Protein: CASSIGTGPGELFF.